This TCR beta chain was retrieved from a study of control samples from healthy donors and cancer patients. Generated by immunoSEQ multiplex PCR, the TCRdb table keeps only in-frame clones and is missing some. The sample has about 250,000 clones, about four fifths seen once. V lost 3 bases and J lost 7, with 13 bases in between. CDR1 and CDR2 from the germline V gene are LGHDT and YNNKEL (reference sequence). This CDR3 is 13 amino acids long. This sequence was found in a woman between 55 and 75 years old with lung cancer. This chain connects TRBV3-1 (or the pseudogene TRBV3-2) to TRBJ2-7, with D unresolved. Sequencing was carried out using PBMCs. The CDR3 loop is CASSQGRAGEQYF. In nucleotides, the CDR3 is TGTGCCAGCAGCCAGGGCCGAGCCGGTGAGCAGTACTTC.